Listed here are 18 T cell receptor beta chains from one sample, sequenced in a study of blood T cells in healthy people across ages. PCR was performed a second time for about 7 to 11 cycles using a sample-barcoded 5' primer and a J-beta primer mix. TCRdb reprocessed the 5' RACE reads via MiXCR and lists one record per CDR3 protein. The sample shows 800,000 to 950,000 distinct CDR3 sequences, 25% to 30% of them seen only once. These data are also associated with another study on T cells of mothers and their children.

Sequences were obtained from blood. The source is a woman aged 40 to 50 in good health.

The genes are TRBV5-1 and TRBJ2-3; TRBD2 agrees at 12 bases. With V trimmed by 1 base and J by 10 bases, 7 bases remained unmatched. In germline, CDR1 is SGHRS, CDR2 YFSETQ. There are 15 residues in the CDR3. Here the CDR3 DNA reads TGCGCCAGCAGCTTGACTAGCGGGGGGTCGGATGCGCAGTATTTT. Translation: CASSLTSGGSDAQYF.

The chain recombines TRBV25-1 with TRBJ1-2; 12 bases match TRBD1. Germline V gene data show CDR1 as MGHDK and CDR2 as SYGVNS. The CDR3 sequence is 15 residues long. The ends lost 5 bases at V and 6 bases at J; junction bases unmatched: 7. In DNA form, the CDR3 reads TGTGCCAGCAGTCCCGGGACAGGGGGCCACCATGGCTACACCTTC. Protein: CASSPGTGGHHGYTF.

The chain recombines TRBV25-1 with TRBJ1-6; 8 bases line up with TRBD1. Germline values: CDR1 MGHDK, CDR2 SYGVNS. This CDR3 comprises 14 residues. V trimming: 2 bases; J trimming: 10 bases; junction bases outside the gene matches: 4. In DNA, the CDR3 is TGTGCCAGCAGTGAACAGGGGGCGCAGTCACCCCTCCACTTT. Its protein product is CASSEQGAQSPLHF. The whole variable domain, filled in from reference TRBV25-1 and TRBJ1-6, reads EADIYQTPRYLVIGTGKKITLECSQTMGHDKMYWYQQDPGMELHLIHYSYGVNSTEKGDLSSESTVSRIRTEHFPLTLESARPSHTSQYLCASSEQGAQSPLHFGNGTRLTVT.

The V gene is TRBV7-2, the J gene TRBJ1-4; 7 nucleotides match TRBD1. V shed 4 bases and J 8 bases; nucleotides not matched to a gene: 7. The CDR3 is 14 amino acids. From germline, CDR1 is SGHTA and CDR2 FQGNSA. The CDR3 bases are TGTGCCAGCAGCTCGGGACAGATAGGCGAAAAACTGTTTTTT. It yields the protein CASSSGQIGEKLFF.

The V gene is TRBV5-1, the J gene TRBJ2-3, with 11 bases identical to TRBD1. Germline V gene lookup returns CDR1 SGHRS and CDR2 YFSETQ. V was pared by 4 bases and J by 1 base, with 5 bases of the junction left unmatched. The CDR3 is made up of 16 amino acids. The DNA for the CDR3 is TGCGCCAGCAGCCACGGACAGGGGGCGCGCACAGATACGCAGTATTTT. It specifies CASSHGQGARTDTQYF.

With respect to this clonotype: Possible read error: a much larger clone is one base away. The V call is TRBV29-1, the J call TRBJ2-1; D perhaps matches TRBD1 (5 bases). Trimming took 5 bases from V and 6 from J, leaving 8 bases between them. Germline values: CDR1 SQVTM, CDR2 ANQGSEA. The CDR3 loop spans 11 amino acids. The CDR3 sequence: CSVMGLNEQFF. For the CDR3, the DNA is TGCAGCGTTATGGGGCTCAATGAGCAGTTCTTC.

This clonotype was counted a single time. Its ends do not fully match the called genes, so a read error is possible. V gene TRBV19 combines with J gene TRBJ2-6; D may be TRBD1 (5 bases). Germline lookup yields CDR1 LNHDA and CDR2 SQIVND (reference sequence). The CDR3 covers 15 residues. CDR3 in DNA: TGTGCCAGTAGATCGATGTTGTCTGGGGCCAACGTCCTGACTTTT. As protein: CASRSMLSGANVLTF.

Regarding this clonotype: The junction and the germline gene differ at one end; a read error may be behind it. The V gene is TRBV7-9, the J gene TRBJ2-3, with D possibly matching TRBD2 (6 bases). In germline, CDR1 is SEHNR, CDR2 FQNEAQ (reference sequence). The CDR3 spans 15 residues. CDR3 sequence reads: CASRKQVTSKDTQYF. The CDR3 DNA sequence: TGTGCCAGCAGGAAACAGGTCACTAGCAAAGATACGCAGTATTTT.

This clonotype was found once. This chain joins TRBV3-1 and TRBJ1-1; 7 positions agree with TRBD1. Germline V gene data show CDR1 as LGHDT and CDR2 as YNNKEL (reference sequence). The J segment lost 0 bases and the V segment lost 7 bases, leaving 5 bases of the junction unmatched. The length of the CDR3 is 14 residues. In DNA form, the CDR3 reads TGTGCCAGCACACCGACAGGGCTGAACACTGAAGCTTTCTTT. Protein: CASTPTGLNTEAFF.

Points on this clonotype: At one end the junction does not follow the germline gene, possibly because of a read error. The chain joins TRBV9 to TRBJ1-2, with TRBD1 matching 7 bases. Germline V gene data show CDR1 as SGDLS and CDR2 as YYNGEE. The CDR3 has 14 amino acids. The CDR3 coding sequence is TGTACCAGCAGCGTAGCCGTGACAGGGAATGGCTACACCTTC. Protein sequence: CTSSVAVTGNGYTF.

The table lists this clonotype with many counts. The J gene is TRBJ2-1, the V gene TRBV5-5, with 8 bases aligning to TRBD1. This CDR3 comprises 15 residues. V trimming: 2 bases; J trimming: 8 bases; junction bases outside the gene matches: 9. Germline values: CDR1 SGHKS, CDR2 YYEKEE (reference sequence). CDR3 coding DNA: TGTGCCAGCAGCTTCGGACAGGGTCTCTTCGATGAGCAGTTCTTC. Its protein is CASSFGQGLFDEQFF.

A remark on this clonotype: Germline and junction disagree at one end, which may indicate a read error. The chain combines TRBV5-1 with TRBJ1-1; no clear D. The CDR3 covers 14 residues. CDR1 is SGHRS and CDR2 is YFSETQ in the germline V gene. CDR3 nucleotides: TGCGCCAACAGCTTGGGTCCGGGCGGCACTGAAGCTTTCTTT. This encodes CANSLGPGGTEAFF.

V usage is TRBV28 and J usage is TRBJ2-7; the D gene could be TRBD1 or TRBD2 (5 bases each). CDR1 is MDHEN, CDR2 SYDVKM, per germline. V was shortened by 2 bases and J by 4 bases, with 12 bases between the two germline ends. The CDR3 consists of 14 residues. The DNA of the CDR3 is TGTGCCAGCAGTTTAGGACGGGGCCGATACGAGCAGTACTTC. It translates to CASSLGRGRYEQYF.

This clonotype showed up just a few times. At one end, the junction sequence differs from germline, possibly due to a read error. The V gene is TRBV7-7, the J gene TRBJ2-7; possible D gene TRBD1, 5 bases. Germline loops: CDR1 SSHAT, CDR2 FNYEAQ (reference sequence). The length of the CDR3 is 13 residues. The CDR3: CASSYSKGYEQYF. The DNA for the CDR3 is TGTGCTAGCAGCTATAGTAAGGGGTACGAGCAGTACTTC.

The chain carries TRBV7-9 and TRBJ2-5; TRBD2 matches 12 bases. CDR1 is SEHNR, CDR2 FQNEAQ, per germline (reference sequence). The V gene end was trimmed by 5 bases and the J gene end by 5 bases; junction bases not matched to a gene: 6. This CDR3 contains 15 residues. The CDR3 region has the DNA TGTGCCAGCAGCCCTGGACTAGCGGGGATGGAGACCCAGTACTTC. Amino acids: CASSPGLAGMETQYF.

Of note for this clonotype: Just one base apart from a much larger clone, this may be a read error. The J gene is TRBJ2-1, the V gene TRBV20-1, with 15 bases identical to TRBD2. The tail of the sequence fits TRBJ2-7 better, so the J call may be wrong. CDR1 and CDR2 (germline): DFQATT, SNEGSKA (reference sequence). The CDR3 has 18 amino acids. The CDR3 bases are TGCAGTGCTAGTGGGACTAGCGGGGGGTCAAGCTCCTACAATGAGCAGTACTTC. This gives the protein CSASGTSGGSSSYNEQYF.

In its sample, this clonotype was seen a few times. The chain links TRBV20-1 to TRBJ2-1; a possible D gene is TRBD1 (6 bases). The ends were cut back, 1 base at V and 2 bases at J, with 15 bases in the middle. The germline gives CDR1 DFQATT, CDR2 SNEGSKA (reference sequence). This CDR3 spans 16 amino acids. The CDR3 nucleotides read TGCAGTGCTAGAGTTCAGGGTCAGGGGCCCTACAATGAGCAGTTCTTC. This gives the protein CSARVQGQGPYNEQFF.

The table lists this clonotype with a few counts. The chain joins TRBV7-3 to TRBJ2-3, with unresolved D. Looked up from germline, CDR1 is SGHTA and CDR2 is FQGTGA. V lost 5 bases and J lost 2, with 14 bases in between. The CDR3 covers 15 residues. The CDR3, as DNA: TGTGCCAGCAGCCCCCGTGGGGAAGTCACAGATACGCAGTATTTT. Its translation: CASSPRGEVTDTQYF.